These T cell receptor beta chains were read from a single sample in a study of cytomegalovirus exposure and HLA in healthy donors. Assay used: immunoSEQ multiplex PCR; TCRdb lists only in-frame clones, some missing. The table lists approximately 100,000 clones, about 89% of them singletons. The sequencing sample was made of PBMCs. These receptors came from a man between 25 and 39 years old in good health and CMV-seropositive. Both conserved end residues are part of each CDR3. A D gene is named only where the DNA matches it firmly. Clone size appears in some rows only: once, few, many, or a class for an expanded clone.

clone size	D gene	V gene	J gene	CDR3 protein	CDR3 DNA
NA	TRBD2	TRBV7-8	TRBJ2-5	CASSISLAGGGVVTQYF	TGTGCCAGCAGCATTTCACTAGCGGGAGGGGGCGTGGTGACCCAGTACTTC
NA	NA	TRBV7-9	TRBJ2-7	CASSFRSTYEQYF	TGTGCCAGCAGCTTCAGGTCAACCTACGAGCAGTACTTC
NA	NA	TRBV19	TRBJ2-7	CASSTLPGESYEQYF	TGTGCCAGTAGTACATTGCCAGGGGAGAGCTACGAGCAGTACTTC
few	TRBD1	TRBV6-5	TRBJ1-2	CASSRVDRGDYGYTF	TGTGCCAGCAGTCGAGTAGACAGGGGAGACTATGGCTACACCTTC
NA	NA	TRBV9	TRBJ2-6	CASSVHPGVGAGANVLTF	TGTGCCAGCAGCGTCCACCCGGGGGTAGGGGCGGGGGCCAACGTCCTGACTTTC
once	TRBD2	TRBV4-1	TRBJ2-1	CASSQDGLAGIYEQFF	TGCGCCAGCAGCCAAGATGGGCTAGCGGGAATCTATGAGCAGTTCTTC
NA	NA	TRBV27	TRBJ1-1	CASSLGRKNTEAFF	TGTGCCAGCAGTTTGGGGCGGAAGAACACTGAAGCTTTCTTT
NA	TRBD1	TRBV4-1	TRBJ2-3	CASSQSDRGRTDTQYF	TGCGCCAGCAGCCAAAGTGACAGGGGGCGAACAGATACGCAGTATTTT
NA	NA	TRBV5-6	TRBJ1-2	CASSLSAAGELCGYTF	TGTGCCAGCAGCTTGTCGGCAGCGGGGGAACTCTGTGGCTACACCTTC
NA	TRBD2	TRBV10-3	TRBJ2-1	CASNQRLAGDNEQFF	TGTGCATCAAACCAACGACTAGCGGGAGACAATGAGCAGTTCTTC
NA	TRBD1	TRBV27	TRBJ2-2	CASSSSGTGVTGELFF	TGTGCCAGCAGTTCATCCGGGACAGGGGTCACCGGGGAGCTGTTTTTT
NA	TRBD1	TRBV4-1	TRBJ2-7	CASSQTGNRYEQYF	TGCGCCAGCAGCCAGACAGGGAATAGGTACGAGCAGTACTTC
NA	TRBD1	TRBV4-2	TRBJ1-1	CAAGPPRQGSTEAFF	TGTGCCGCTGGCCCCCCCCGACAGGGGAGCACTGAAGCTTTCTTT
NA	TRBD1	TRBV28	TRBJ1-3	CASRQDRRLPTIYF	TGTGCCAGCAGACAGGACAGGCGCCTCCCCACCATATATTTT
once	NA	TRBV10-3	TRBJ1-1	CAIRDGGTEAFF	TGTGCCATCAGGGACGGAGGGACTGAAGCTTTCTTT
few	NA	TRBV5-1	TRBJ1-1	CASSFRGISEAFF	TGCGCCAGCAGCTTCAGGGGAATATCTGAAGCTTTCTTT
NA	NA	TRBV7-8	TRBJ2-1	CASSLVSGAGSVYNEQFF	TGTGCCAGCAGCTTAGTTTCGGGAGCGGGTTCTGTATACAATGAGCAGTTCTTC
few	NA	TRBV6-1	TRBJ2-5	CASSRDNLRETQYF	TGTGCCAGCAGTCGGGACAACCTTCGGGAGACCCAGTACTTC
NA	TRBD2	TRBV2	TRBJ2-2	CAKRSGIAGHGELFF	TGTGCCAAAAGGAGCGGCATAGCGGGGCACGGGGAGCTGTTTTTT
once	NA	TRBV2	TRBJ1-2	CASSGPSGDYGYTF	TGTGCCAGCAGTGGACCCTCAGGGGACTATGGCTACACCTTC
NA	NA	TRBV5-4	TRBJ2-2	CASRAETGELFF	TGTGCCAGCAGAGCGGAGACCGGGGAGCTGTTTTTT
NA	NA	TRBV6-5	TRBJ2-7	CASSPRNPYEQYF	TGTGCCAGCAGCCCCAGGAACCCCTACGAGCAGTACTTC
NA	TRBD1	TRBV6-1	TRBJ1-5	CASSARVLTGSLSSNQPQHF	TGTGCCAGCAGTGCCCGTGTGCTGACAGGGTCGCTTTCGAGCAATCAGCCCCAGCATTTT
once	NA	TRBV7-9	TRBJ1-4	CASSGGRGSNEKLFF	TGTGCCAGCAGCGGAGGTCGTGGATCTAATGAAAAACTGTTTTTT
NA	NA	TRBV27	TRBJ1-2	CASSLFRGDYGYTF	TGTGCCAGCAGTTTATTCCGGGGGGACTATGGCTACACCTTC
NA	NA	TRBV28	TRBJ1-2	CASSLSQHNGYTF	TGTGCCAGCAGTTTATCCCAACATAATGGCTACACCTTC
NA	NA	TRBV5-1	TRBJ2-7	CASSLDRPSYEQYF	TGCGCCAGCAGCTTGGACAGGCCCTCCTACGAGCAGTACTTC
NA	NA	TRBV5-4	TRBJ2-7	CASSLGAHYEQYF	TGTGCCAGCAGCTTGGGGGCCCACTACGAGCAGTACTTC
once	TRBD2	TRBV5-4	TRBJ2-3	CASSLGRGLAPAGDTQYF	TGTGCCAGCAGCTTAGGGCGGGGACTAGCCCCAGCGGGAGATACGCAGTATTTT
NA	TRBD2	TRBV14	TRBJ2-7	CASSQGITSGRVHEQYF	TGTGCCAGCAGCCAAGGAATTACTAGCGGGAGAGTCCACGAGCAGTACTTC
NA	TRBD1	TRBV28	TRBJ2-6	CASGQGSGANVLTF	TGTGCCAGCGGACAGGGATCCGGGGCCAACGTCCTGACTTTC
NA	NA	TRBV30	TRBJ2-7	CAWSVLESYEQYF	TGTGCCTGGAGTGTACTAGAAAGCTACGAGCAGTACTTC
NA	TRBD1	TRBV19	TRBJ2-1	CASSIDLSGPRGQDPTSSYNEQFF	TGTGCCAGTAGTATAGATCTATCGGGACCTAGGGGACAGGATCCCACCAGCTCCTACAATGAGCAGTTCTTC
NA	NA	TRBV27	TRBJ1-3	CASSLSAQWSGNTIYF	TGTGCCAGCAGTTTATCCGCACAATGGTCTGGAAACACCATATATTTT
NA	NA	TRBV7-3	TRBJ2-2	CASSLGGSNGELFF	TGTGCCAGCAGCTTAGGGGGGAGTAACGGGGAGCTGTTTTTT
once	NA	TRBV6-1	TRBJ2-5	CASSSGTQYF	TGTGCCAGCTCTTCCGGGACCCAGTACTTC
NA	TRBD1	TRBV11-1	TRBJ2-5	CASSLVDRVRETQYF	TGTGCCAGCAGCTTAGTCGACAGGGTCAGGGAGACCCAGTACTTC
NA	NA	TRBV6-1	TRBJ2-3	CASSTRVRTDTQYF	TGTGCCAGCAGTACCCGGGTGCGCACAGATACGCAGTATTTT
NA	NA	TRBV5-1	TRBJ1-3	CASSYGLNSGNTIYF	TGCGCCAGCAGCTACGGACTGAACTCTGGAAACACCATATATTTT
NA	NA	TRBV2	TRBJ1-2	CASSLTYSGGYGYTF	TGTGCCAGCAGCCTGACCTACTCGGGTGGCTATGGCTACACCTTC
NA	NA	TRBV27	TRBJ1-1	CASSLRRDTEAFF	TGTGCCAGCAGTTTACGAAGAGACACTGAAGCTTTCTTT
NA	NA	TRBV5-8	TRBJ1-5	CASSLARGRGYNQPQHF	TGTGCCAGCAGCTTGGCCAGGGGCAGAGGGTACAATCAGCCCCAGCATTTT
NA	NA	TRBV2	TRBJ2-4	CASSNIPAGAKNIQYF	TGTGCCAGCAGTAATATCCCGGCGGGTGCCAAAAACATTCAGTACTTC
NA	NA	TRBV28	TRBJ1-2	CAAANYGYTF	TGTGCTGCAGCTAACTATGGCTACACCTTC
NA	NA	TRBV11-2	TRBJ2-3	CASSFGSSDTQYF	TGTGCCAGCAGCTTTGGGAGTTCCGATACGCAGTATTTT
NA	TRBD1	TRBV7-2	TRBJ1-1	CASRPGQGYTEAFF	TGTGCCAGCAGACCGGGACAGGGGTACACTGAAGCTTTCTTT
NA	TRBD2	TRBV27	TRBJ2-5	CASSYLGQRGETQYF	TGTGCCAGCAGTTACCTCGGGCAGCGGGGAGAGACCCAGTACTTC
NA	TRBD1	TRBV5-1	TRBJ1-1	CASHGGQGAGTEAFF	TGCGCCAGTCACGGGGGACAGGGGGCCGGGACTGAAGCTTTCTTT
NA	NA	TRBV27	TRBJ2-7	CASSIGHNYEQYF	TGTGCCAGCAGTATCGGACACAACTACGAGCAGTACTTC
NA	NA	TRBV28	TRBJ1-4	CASSSYGSTNEKLFF	TGTGCCAGCAGTTCGTACGGTTCAACTAATGAAAAACTGTTTTTT
NA	TRBD2	TRBV19	TRBJ2-7	CASSRGLAGYEQYF	TGTGCCAGTAGTAGAGGACTAGCGGGCTACGAGCAGTACTTC
NA	TRBD2	TRBV27	TRBJ2-1	CASKVELAGGGEQFF	TGTGCCAGCAAGGTGGAGTTAGCGGGAGGAGGTGAGCAGTTCTTC
NA	NA	TRBV27	TRBJ2-1	CASSFNSYNEQFF	TGTGCCAGCAGTTTTAACTCCTACAATGAGCAGTTCTTC
NA	NA	TRBV15	TRBJ1-1	CATSREDGMGNTEAFF	TGTGCCACCAGCAGAGAGGACGGGATGGGGAACACTGAAGCTTTCTTT
NA	TRBD2	TRBV9	TRBJ2-3	CASNISGSADTQYF	TGTGCCAGCAATATTAGCGGGAGTGCAGATACGCAGTATTTT
NA	NA	TRBV2	TRBJ1-6	CASSVLGGRNNSPLHF	TGTGCCAGCAGTGTTCTCGGCGGTCGAAATAATTCACCCCTCCACTTT
NA	TRBD1	TRBV11-3	TRBJ2-7	CASTFPRGAGQGAVGEQYF	TGTGCCAGCACCTTCCCCCGGGGAGCGGGACAGGGGGCAGTAGGGGAGCAGTACTTC
NA	TRBD1	TRBV5-1	TRBJ2-7	CASSPYRQGASYEQYF	TGCGCCAGCAGCCCCTATCGACAGGGGGCTTCCTACGAGCAGTACTTC
NA	TRBD1	TRBV7-9	TRBJ1-4	CASSWTGLLTNEKLFF	TGTGCCAGCAGCTGGACAGGGCTCCTAACTAATGAAAAACTGTTTTTT